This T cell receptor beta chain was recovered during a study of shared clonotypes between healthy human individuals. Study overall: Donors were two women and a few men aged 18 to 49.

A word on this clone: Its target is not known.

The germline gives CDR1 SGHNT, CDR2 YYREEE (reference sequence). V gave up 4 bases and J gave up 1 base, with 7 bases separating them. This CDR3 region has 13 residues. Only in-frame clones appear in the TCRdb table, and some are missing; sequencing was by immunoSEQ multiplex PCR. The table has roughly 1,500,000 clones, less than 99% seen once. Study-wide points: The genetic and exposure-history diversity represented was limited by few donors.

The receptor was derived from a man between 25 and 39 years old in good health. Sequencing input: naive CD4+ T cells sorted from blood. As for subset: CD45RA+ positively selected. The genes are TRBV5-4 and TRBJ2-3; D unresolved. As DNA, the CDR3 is TGTGCCAGCAGCCAAGCTCGCACAGATACGCAGTATTTT. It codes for CASSQARTDTQYF.